This T cell receptor beta chain comes out of a study of graft-versus-host responses after intestinal transplantation. Study-wide background: Transplantation in recipients was multivisceral, liver-intestinal, or isolated intestinal. Uniformly, recipients were administered anti-thymocyte globulin induction with subsequent tacrolimus and steroids for around three years.

CDR1 is MNHEY and CDR2 is SMNVEV in the germline V gene (reference sequence). Between the trimmed V and J ends, which lost 6 bases and 5 bases, there was a span of 13 bases. The CDR3 runs 13 residues. Remarks on this clone: Its antigen is as yet unknown. Other DNA sequences of this sample code for an identical CDR3.

Some clones are missing from TCRdb's copy, which holds only in-frame ones; the method was immunoSEQ multiplex PCR. The sample records about 90,000 clones, roughly 91% being singletons. The genes are TRBV27 and TRBJ1-1, with a tentative D call TRBD1 (5 bases). The sample in question was unstimulated CD8+ T cells sorted from spleen or lymph node cells, obtained before intestinal transplant. The origin of this receptor is a human donor who received an intestinal transplant. The CDR3 nucleotides are TGTGCCAGCAGCCTAGCGGGGGGTACTGAAGCTTTCTTT. Its protein product is CASSLAGGTEAFF.